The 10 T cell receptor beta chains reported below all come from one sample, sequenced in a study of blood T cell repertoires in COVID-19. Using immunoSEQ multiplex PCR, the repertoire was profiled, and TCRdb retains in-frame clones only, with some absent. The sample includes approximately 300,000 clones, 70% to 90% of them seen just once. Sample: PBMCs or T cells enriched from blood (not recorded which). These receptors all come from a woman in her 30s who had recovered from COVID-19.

The chain's CDR3 is CASSQGPSVKTEAFF. The CDR3 nucleotides read TGCGCCAGCAGCCAGGGCCCTTCGGTCAAAACTGAAGCTTTCTTT. The rearrangement uses TRBV4-1 and TRBJ1-1; no clear D. Germline-derived CDR1 and CDR2 are MGHRA and YSYEKL. This CDR3 contains 15 residues. Trimming cost V 3 bases and J 5 bases, with 16 bases left between them.

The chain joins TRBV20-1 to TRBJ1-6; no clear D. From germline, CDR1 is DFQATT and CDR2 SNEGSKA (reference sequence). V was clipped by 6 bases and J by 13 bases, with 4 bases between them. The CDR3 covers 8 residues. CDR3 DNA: TGCAGTGCCGGGCCCCTCCACTTT. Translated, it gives CSAGPLHF.

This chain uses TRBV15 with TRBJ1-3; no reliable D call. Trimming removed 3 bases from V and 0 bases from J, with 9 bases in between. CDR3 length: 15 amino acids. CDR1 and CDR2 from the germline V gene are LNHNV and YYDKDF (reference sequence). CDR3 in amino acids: CATSSSLISGNTIYF. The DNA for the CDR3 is TGTGCCACCAGCAGCAGTTTAATCTCTGGAAACACCATATATTTT.

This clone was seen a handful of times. The CDR3 DNA sequence: TGTGCCAGCAGTACCGGGACAATCTATGAAAAACTGTTTTTT. Translated, it gives CASSTGTIYEKLFF. The chain links TRBV2 to TRBJ1-4; D perhaps matches TRBD1 (6 bases). CDR3 size: 14 residues. Trimming removed 5 bases from V and 6 bases from J, with 13 bases in between. Germline V gene lookup returns CDR1 SNHLY and CDR2 FYNNEI.

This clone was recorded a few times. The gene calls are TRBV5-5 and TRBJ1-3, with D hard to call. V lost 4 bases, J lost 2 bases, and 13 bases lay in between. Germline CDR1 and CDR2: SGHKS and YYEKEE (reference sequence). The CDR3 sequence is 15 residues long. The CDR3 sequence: CASSPFREPGNTIYF. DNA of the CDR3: TGTGCCAGCAGCCCTTTCCGGGAGCCTGGAAACACCATATATTTT.

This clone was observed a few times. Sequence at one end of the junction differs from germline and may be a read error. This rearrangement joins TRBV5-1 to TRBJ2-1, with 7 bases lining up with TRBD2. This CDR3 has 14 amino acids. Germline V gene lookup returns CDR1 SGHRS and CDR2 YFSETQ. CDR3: CASRLGLTYNEQFF. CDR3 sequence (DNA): TGCGCCAGCAGGTTGGGACTAACCTACAATGAGCAGTTCTTC.

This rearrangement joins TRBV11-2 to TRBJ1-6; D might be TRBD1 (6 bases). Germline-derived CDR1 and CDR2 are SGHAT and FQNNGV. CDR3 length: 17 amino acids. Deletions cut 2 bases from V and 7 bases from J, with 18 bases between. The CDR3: CASSLFPGELPNSPLHF. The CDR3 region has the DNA TGTGCCAGCAGCTTATTCCCAGGGGAGTTGCCAAATTCACCCCTCCACTTT.

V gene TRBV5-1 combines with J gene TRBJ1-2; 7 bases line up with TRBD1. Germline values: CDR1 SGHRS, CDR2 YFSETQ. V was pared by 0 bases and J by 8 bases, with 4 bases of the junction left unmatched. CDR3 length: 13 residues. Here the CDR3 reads CASSLAGTDGYTF. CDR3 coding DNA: TGCGCCAGCAGCTTGGCCGGGACAGACGGCTACACCTTC.

The CDR3 DNA is TGTGCCAGCTCAAGAGGGGGTGCAGAGACCCAGTACTTC. It codes for CASSRGGAETQYF. This chain joins TRBV11-2 and TRBJ2-5; a weak D match, TRBD1 (6 bases). The CDR3 covers 13 residues. Between the trimmed V and J ends, which lost 8 bases and 4 bases, there was a span of 14 bases. Germline values: CDR1 SGHAT, CDR2 FQNNGV.

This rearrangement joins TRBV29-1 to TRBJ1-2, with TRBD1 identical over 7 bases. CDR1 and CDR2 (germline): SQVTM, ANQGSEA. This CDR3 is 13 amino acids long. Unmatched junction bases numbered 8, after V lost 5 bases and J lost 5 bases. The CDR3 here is CSVRGQDPYGYTF. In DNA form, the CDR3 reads TGCAGCGTTAGAGGACAGGATCCATATGGCTACACCTTC.